One sample yielded the 7 T cell receptor beta chains listed below, sequenced in a study of T cell responses to AZD1222 COVID-19 vaccine. Here immunoSEQ multiplex PCR was the method, and the copy in TCRdb shows in-frame clones only, minus some. This table holds 90,000 to 100,000 clones, about 85% found once. The sequencing used peripheral blood, collected on day 0 of AZD1222 vaccination. The receptors were gathered from an adult in good health.

The rearrangement links TRBV21-1 to TRBJ1-1. TRBV21-1 is flagged as a pseudogene. This CDR3 comprises 14 residues. CDR3 region: CASSLSAVGDEAFF. The CDR3 bases are TGTGCCAGCAGCCTTTCGGCGGTGGGGGATGAAGCTTTCTTT.

This chain uses TRBV6-5 with TRBJ1-2, with no clear D. The CDR3 totals 13 residues. CDR1 and CDR2 from the germline V gene are MNHEY and SVGAGI. V lost 2 bases, J lost 1 base, and 5 bases lay in between. CDR3 DNA sequence: TGTGCCAGCAGTTACGGGGTTAACTATGGCTACACCTTC. Translated: CASSYGVNYGYTF.

This sequence joins TRBV6-2 or TRBV6-3 and TRBJ1-1; the D is unclear. The CDR3 consists of 11 residues. Germline V gene data show CDR1 as MNHEY and CDR2 as SVGEGT. V lost 2 bases, J lost 8 bases, and 6 bases lay in between. CDR3 nucleotides: TGTGCCAGCAGTTACGGTGGGGAAGCTTTCTTT. Amino acid sequence: CASSYGGEAFF.

A word on this clone: A read error may account for a junction end that differs from germline. V and J are TRBV5-1 and TRBJ2-5, with 7 positions matching TRBD2. Germline CDR1 SGHRS, CDR2 YFSETQ. CDR3 length: 15 amino acids. CDR3 bases: TGTGCCAGCAGCCCGCGGGGGATGGGGCAAGAGACCCAGTACTTC. This gives the protein CASSPRGMGQETQYF.

The rearrangement joins TRBV5-1 to TRBJ2-1; D is possibly TRBD1 or TRBD2 (6 bases each). Germline values: CDR1 SGHRS, CDR2 YFSETQ. The CDR3 consists of 15 residues. The V end lost 0 bases, the J end lost 4 bases, and 11 bases lay between the germline ends. The CDR3 bases are TGCGCCAGCAGCTTGGAGGGGGGCAATTACAATGAGCAGTTCTTC. Its protein is CASSLEGGNYNEQFF. Drawing the rest from reference TRBV5-1 and TRBJ2-1, the complete variable domain is KAGVTQTPRYLIKTRGQQVTLSCSPISGHRSVSWYQQTPGQGLQFLFEYFSETQRNKGNFPGRFSGRQFSNSRSEMNVSTLELGDSALYLCASSLEGGNYNEQFFGPGTRLTVL.

This clone occurred once. The rearrangement joins TRBV7-2 to TRBJ2-5; no clear D gene. V lost 3 bases and J 5 bases, leaving 13 bases between the germline ends. The CDR3 is 14 amino acids. The V gene's germline CDR1 is SGHTA and CDR2 FQGNSA. CDR3 coding DNA: TGTGCCAGCAGCTTGACCACCCCCTGGGAGACCCAGTACTTC. It encodes CASSLTTPWETQYF.

This clone was seen only once. V is TRBV2 and J is TRBJ2-7, with 7 bases aligning to TRBD1. The V gene end was trimmed by 8 bases and the J gene end by 11 bases; junction bases not matched to a gene: 12. The germline CDR1 and CDR2 sequences are SNHLY and FYNNEI. The CDR3 sequence is 12 residues long. The CDR3 loop is CASLYTTGVEYF. The CDR3 DNA follows: TGTGCCAGCCTTTATACCACAGGGGTGGAGTACTTC.